The 5 T cell receptor beta chains listed next were all sequenced from one sample in a study of blood T cell repertoires in COVID-19. Measured with immunoSEQ multiplex PCR; TCRdb has only the in-frame clones, and not every one. This table holds 85,000 to 95,000 clones, about nine tenths found once. The sample consisted of peripheral blood. Source of these receptors: a man aged 60 to 75 with COVID-19, enrolled during active disease.

This clone was recorded once. CDR3 sequence: CASSQGQGGQPQHF. CDR3 nucleotides: TGTGCCAGCAGCCAGGGACAGGGAGGTCAGCCCCAGCATTTT. The rearrangement joins TRBV3-1 (or the pseudogene TRBV3-2) to TRBJ1-5, with 9 positions matching TRBD1. CDR3 length: 14 residues. The junction had 3 bases not matched to a gene; V was cut back by 3 bases and J by 6 bases. Looked up from germline, CDR1 is LGHDT and CDR2 is YNNKEL (reference sequence).

The chain uses TRBV30 and TRBJ1-2; D call uncertain. Germline assignment: CDR1 GTSNPN and CDR2 SVGIG (reference sequence). The CDR3 is 12 residues long. Trimming took 0 bases from V and 4 from J, leaving 6 bases between them. Here the CDR3 reads CAWSVAVYGYTF. The CDR3 DNA reads as TGTGCCTGGAGTGTAGCGGTCTATGGCTACACCTTC.

This chain connects TRBV7-2 to TRBJ1-2; no definite D call. This CDR3 spans 12 amino acids. Deletions cut 1 base from V and 5 bases from J, with 5 bases between. Germline V gene data show CDR1 as SGHTA and CDR2 as FQGNSA. As DNA, the CDR3 is TGTGCCAGCAGCTTAGGCAGTTATGGCTACACCTTC. It specifies CASSLGSYGYTF.

This sequence joins TRBV9 and TRBJ2-7; possibly TRBD1 for D (5 bases). The CDR3 is 14 residues long. Germline CDR1 is SGDLS and CDR2 is YYNGEE. Trimming pared 0 bases from V and 3 bases from J, leaving 10 bases between. In DNA, the CDR3 is TGTGCCAGCAGCGTAGAGGGCAGGGACTACGAGCAGTACTTC. Its protein product is CASSVEGRDYEQYF.

The rearrangement uses TRBV29-1 and TRBJ2-2; perhaps TRBD2 as D (5 bases). Germline CDR1 reads SQVTM; CDR2 reads ANQGSEA. CDR3 size: 13 residues. V lost 4 bases and J lost 6, with 12 bases in between. In nucleotides, the CDR3 is TGCAGCGTTGTAGTGGGAGAAGCCGGGGAGCTGTTTTTT. This gives the protein CSVVVGEAGELFF.